This TCR beta chain stems from a study of T cell changes during pregnancy in multiple sclerosis. The repertoire was sequenced with immunoSEQ multiplex PCR; TCRdb's copy has only in-frame clones and lacks some. Here the sample spans 70,000 to 95,000 clones, around 92% being singletons. There are 15 residues in the CDR3. CDR1 and CDR2 from the germline V gene are MDHEN and SYDVKM. Trimming cost V 5 bases and J 4 bases; bases outside gene matches: 6. The clonotype comes from a female donor with multiple sclerosis, enrolled in a pregnancy study. The chain joins TRBV28 to TRBJ1-2; 11 nucleotides match TRBD1. The material was peripheral blood, obtained in the third trimester of pregnancy. The CDR3: CASSPRTGGAYGYTF. The CDR3 nucleotides read TGTGCCAGCAGTCCGCGGACAGGGGGCGCCTATGGCTACACCTTC.